This paragraph reports one TCR beta chain. The target of this receptor is not known. CDR1 and CDR2, per the germline V gene (reference sequence), are DFQATT and SNEGSKA. The cysteine opens and the phenylalanine closes a CDR3 of 13 amino acids. The DNA is unrecorded. This record comes from a study of T cells expressing NK-cell markers (dated by TCRdb to 2018 to 2021). The study in broad terms: In sorted CD3+CD56+NKG2C+, CD3+CD56+NKG2C- and CD3+CD56-NKG2C+ T-cell subsets from 8 or 9 donors, TCR beta-chain repertoires were profiled. Of the eight sequenced donors, seven were found to be HCMV-seropositive and one was found to be HCMV-seronegative. The study sequenced eight donors, all healthy volunteers chosen at random: three men and five women. Libraries were sequenced as 2 x 150 bp reads on Illumina HiSeq 2000/2500, MiSeq or NextSeq. General findings and caveats noted by the study authors: Whether the expanded NKG2C-expressing T cell clones were specific for HCMV antigens was left unclear. In a handful of donors, the dominant CD3+CD56+NKG2C+ clonotypes ranked among the top 10 CD8+ clonotypes, making up roughly 1.0-7.5% of CD8+ T cells. Those dominant clonotypes were again the most abundant among CD3+CD56-NKG2C+ cells in a few donors, at about 25-65%.

The reads were generated on an Illumina HiSeq 2000. TCR beta cDNA libraries were prepared using 5'RACE template switching, which introduced a universal primer site and unique molecular identifiers. Priming for cDNA synthesis came from the TCR beta constant segment, and two successive PCR amplification steps followed. Under the source paper's analysis protocol: MIGEC handled demultiplexing of the reads and grouping by UMI, while MiTCR was used to assemble and quantify clonotypes. To exclude erroneous sequences, any TCR cDNA sequence not supported by at least two reads was discarded. Downstream repertoire analysis used the tcR package, and clonotypes were matched across fractions by CDR3 nucleotide sequence plus V segment. VDJmatch was used to annotate antigen specificity against VDJdb, with one amino acid substitution in CDR3 allowed. The reads underwent TCRdb reprocessing, giving one record for each CDR3 protein sequence and no DNA. The V and J calls follow TCRdb's processing rather than the paper's. The sample's records list roughly 180,000 distinct CDR3 sequences. The top ten clonotypes cover around 21% of the sample.

A commercial ELISA kit detecting HCMV-specific IgG in serum was used to determine HCMV serostatus. Ficoll density gradient centrifugation was used to isolate peripheral blood mononuclear cells from blood. Sequenced: blood T cells: a sorted CD56 or NKG2C T cell subset, CD4+ or CD8+ T cells, or bulk PBMC T cells (not recorded which). This clonotype originated in a man aged 18-69 years in good health. This receptor chain uses TRBV20-1 and TRBJ2-1; TCRdb proposes TRBD2, but this gene call is untestable without DNA. The CDR3 loop reads CSAAMSRVYGQFF.